This T cell receptor (beta chain) originates from a study of beta chain features in type 1 diabetes. Study outcomes and limitations: There were fewer insertions and more deletions at the VDJ junctions of type 1 diabetes patients. TCRB CDR3 length was moderately but significantly reduced in all four CD4+ subsets of Type 1 diabetes patients.

The CDR3 runs to 14 residues. The V and J ends lost 3 bases and 5 bases respectively, with 14 bases between them. Germline-derived CDR1 and CDR2 are SGHNT and YYREEE (reference sequence). Expressed TCRB transcripts got sequenced, as all isolated RNA was reverse transcribed. The data were produced by immunoSEQ multiplex PCR, yet TCRdb's version contains in-frame clones alone and is incomplete. The sample has 240,000 or so clones, about 20% seen once. As concerns this clone: Antigen specificity is unknown.

The genes are TRBV5-4 and TRBJ2-5; D may be TRBD2 (7 bases). The sample comprised naive CD4+ T cells from blood. This receptor was obtained from a woman in her thirties or forties with type 1 diabetes. CDR3 DNA: TGTGCCAGCAGCTCCGGGGGGCGGCAGGAGACCCAGTACTTC. Encoded protein: CASSSGGRQETQYF.